The source of this T cell receptor (beta chain) is a study of metastatic and nonmetastatic thyroid tumors. As for the study in general: Repertoires from malignant and benign thyroid patients were compared across blood and tumor or nodule tissue.

As originally analysed: CDR3 was compared across clinicopathological groups, and the resulting differences were used to build a distant-metastasis classifier for papillary thyroid cancer. TCRdb used MiXCR to call clones anew from the PCR reads. The authors' filters were not applied to this entry. Of about 12,000 clones in the sample, under 35% were seen once. Study-level points and caveats: Patients with malignant thyroid tumors reportedly had significantly higher TCR beta diversity than those with benign nodules, in blood and tumor.

This clone was seen many times. Antigen unknown. V was clipped by 2 bases and J by 4 bases, with 9 bases between them. Germline V CDR1 and CDR2: GTSNPN, SVGIG (reference sequence). CDR3 length: 14 amino acids. Each patient went into thyroid surgery without having received any treatment. Sequencing was carried out using tumor tissue. The sequence was obtained from a female donor with papillary thyroid cancer or a benign thyroid nodule (not recorded which). Some clones in this sample may be carry-over from other donors' samples. The chain carries TRBV30 and TRBJ2-6; D not certain. The CDR3 region has the DNA TGTGCCTGGAGTTTCGGGCTGGGGGCCAACGTCCTGACTTTC. It is translated as CAWSFGLGANVLTF.